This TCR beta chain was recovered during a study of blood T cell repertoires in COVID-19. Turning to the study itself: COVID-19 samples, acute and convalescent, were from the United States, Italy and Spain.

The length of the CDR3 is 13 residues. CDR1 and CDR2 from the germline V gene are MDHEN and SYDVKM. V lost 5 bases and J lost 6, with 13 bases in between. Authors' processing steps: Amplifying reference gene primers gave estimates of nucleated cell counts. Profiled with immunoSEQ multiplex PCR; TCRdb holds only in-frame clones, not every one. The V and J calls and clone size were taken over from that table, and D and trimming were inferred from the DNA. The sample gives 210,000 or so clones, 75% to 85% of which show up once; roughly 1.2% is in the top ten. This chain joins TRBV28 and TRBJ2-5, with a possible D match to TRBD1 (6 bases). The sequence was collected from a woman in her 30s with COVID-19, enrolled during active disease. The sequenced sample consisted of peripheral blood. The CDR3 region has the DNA TGTGCCAGCAGTACCCCAGACAGGCAGACCCAGTACTTC. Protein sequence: CASSTPDRQTQYF.